This TCR beta chain stems from a study of blood T cells in healthy people across ages. Sample-barcoded 5' priming and a J-beta primer mix drove a second PCR of about 6 to 11 cycles. TCRdb called the 5' RACE reads again in MiXCR, with one record for every CDR3 protein. The sample records 1.5 million to 2 million distinct CDR3 sequences, roughly 50% being singletons. Trimming removed 2 bases from V and 5 bases from J, with 13 bases in between. Germline V CDR1 and CDR2: SGHVS, FNYEAQ. The CDR3 contains 15 residues. Comments on this clonotype: Its specificity is unknown.

Study results and caveats: For the donors, CMV status was unknown and possibly confounded expanded clonotype changes.

The V and J genes are TRBV7-6 and TRBJ1-5, with no clear D. This sequence was found in a woman in her forties in good health. Sequencing was carried out using blood. CDR3 amino acids: CASSLSPYGDQPQHF. The CDR3, as DNA: TGTGCCAGCAGCTTATCCCCATATGGAGATCAGCCCCAGCATTTT.